This T cell receptor beta chain was profiled in a study of blood T cell repertoires in COVID-19. The CDR3 consists of 14 residues. Germline V gene data show CDR1 as MDHEN and CDR2 as SYDVKM. V was cut by 6 bases and J by 1 base, with 13 bases left in between. TCRdb's copy holds only in-frame clones and misses some; the assay was immunoSEQ multiplex PCR. Among around 250,000 clones listed, roughly 88% were seen once. Participants were aged 18 to 89 years, lived in 25 or so US areas, and enrolled virtually. Researchers sorted participants into cohorts using their self-reported clinical history. The J gene is TRBJ2-7, the V gene TRBV28, with a tentative D call TRBD2 (6 bases). The TCR was taken from a woman aged 50 to 65 who had recovered from COVID-19. The specimen was PBMCs or T cells enriched from blood (not recorded which). The CDR3 loop reads CASRVGGESYEQYF. As DNA, the CDR3 is TGTGCCAGCAGGGTGGGGGGAGAATCCTACGAGCAGTACTTC. The full variable domain, its missing parts supplied by reference TRBV28 and TRBJ2-7, is DVKVTQSSRYLVKRTGEKVFLECVQDMDHENMFWYRQDPGLGLRLIYFSYDVKMKEKGDIPEGYSVSREKKERFSLILESASTNQTSMYLCASRVGGESYEQYFGPGTRLTVT.